This T cell receptor (beta chain) was found in a study of cytomegalovirus exposure and HLA in healthy donors. General study results and limits: In an earlier analysis, productive rearrangement rates for most beta V segments clustered near 90% or 30%. Reported results showed that the classifier diagnosed cytomegalovirus status with high specificity and sensitivity. TRBV6-2, TRBV6-3 and some other V segments were unresolvable in 87-base-pair reads. Researchers reportedly found TCR beta sequences accurately predicted most subjects' HLA-A and HLA-B alleles.

13 Jbeta primers and 60 Vbeta primers were used for the PCR. TCRdb's table, derived via immunoSEQ multiplex PCR, lists solely in-frame clones and lacks some. The sample contains about 140,000 clones, approximately 80% of which appear only once. Worth noting for this clone: Its antigen remains unknown.

Germline CDR1 and CDR2: WNHNN and SYGVQD (reference sequence). The CDR3 length is 12 residues. Trimming took 10 bases from V and 0 from J, leaving 10 bases between them. The clonotype comes from a woman between 45 and 65 years old in good health and CMV-seropositive. The J gene is TRBJ2-7, the V gene TRBV10-1; a possible D gene is TRBD2 (6 bases). Sequenced material: PBMCs. The DNA of the CDR3 is TGCGCCAACCGGGACTGCTCCTACGAGCAGTACTTC. Protein sequence: CANRDCSYEQYF.